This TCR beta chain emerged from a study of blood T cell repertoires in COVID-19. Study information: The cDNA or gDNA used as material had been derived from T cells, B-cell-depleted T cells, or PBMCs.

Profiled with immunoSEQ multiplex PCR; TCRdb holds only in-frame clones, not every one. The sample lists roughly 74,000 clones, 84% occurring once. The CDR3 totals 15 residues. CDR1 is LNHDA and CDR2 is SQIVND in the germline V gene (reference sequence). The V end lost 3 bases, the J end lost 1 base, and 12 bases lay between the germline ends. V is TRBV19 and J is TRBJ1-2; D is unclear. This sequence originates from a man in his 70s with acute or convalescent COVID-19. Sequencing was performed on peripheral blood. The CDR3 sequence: CASSILSKNNYGYTF. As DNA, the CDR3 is TGTGCCAGTAGTATCTTAAGCAAGAATAACTATGGCTACACCTTC.